These 18 T cell receptor beta chains were all obtained from the same sample, sequenced in a study of blood T cells in healthy people across ages. Together with a sample-barcoded 5' primer, a J-beta primer mix was included in a second PCR lasting roughly 6 to 12 cycles. TCRdb redid the calling of the 5' RACE reads with MiXCR, one entry per CDR3 protein. The table lists about 540,000 distinct CDR3 sequences, approximately 25% of them singletons. The sample was also linked to a second study, of T cells of mothers and their children.

The specimen sequenced was blood. The origin of the receptors is a boy aged 5-17 years in good health.

The rearrangement uses TRBV7-2 and TRBJ2-7, with D perhaps matching TRBD2 (7 bases). The DNA end lines up better with TRBJ2-1; the J call may be wrong. This CDR3 has 13 residues. The germline CDR1 and CDR2 sequences are SGHTA and FQGNSA. CDR3 protein: CASARPGGHEQFF. In DNA, the CDR3 is TGTGCCAGCGCCCGACCGGGGGGCCATGAGCAGTTCTTC.

The CDR3 protein is CSALPGGKDTEAFF. The CDR3 bases are TGCAGTGCGCTCCCCGGAGGGAAGGACACTGAAGCTTTCTTT. This sequence joins TRBV20-1 and TRBJ1-1; D call uncertain. The CDR3 length is 14 residues. The V end was cut by 6 bases, the J end by 3 bases, with 17 bases between. Germline values: CDR1 DFQATT, CDR2 SNEGSKA (reference sequence).

This clonotype turned up a few times. Germline and junction disagree at one end, which may indicate a read error. This chain links TRBV15 with TRBJ2-5; 9 positions agree with TRBD1. Germline V gives CDR1 LNHNV, CDR2 YYDKDF (reference sequence). The CDR3 totals 13 residues. Here the CDR3 DNA reads TGTGCCACCAGCAGTGACAGGGGGTCTTGGGCATTCTTC. Protein product: CATSSDRGSWAFF.

The V gene is TRBV28, the J gene TRBJ2-1, with TRBD1 identical over 7 bases. The J call could be wrong; TRBJ2-5 is a better fit for the DNA end. The CDR3 extends over 15 amino acids. Germline V gene data show CDR1 as MDHEN and CDR2 as SYDVKM. DNA of the CDR3: TGTGCCAGCAGTTTTGGCTCAAGGGGGCGGGAGACCCAGTACTTC. The encoded protein is CASSFGSRGRETQYF.

J is TRBJ2-3 and V is TRBV28; TRBD2 agrees at 7 bases. V was clipped by 2 bases and J by 3 bases; unmatched bases: 5. The CDR3 has 15 residues. CDR1 and CDR2 from the germline V gene are MDHEN and SYDVKM. The CDR3 region has the DNA TGTGCCAGCAGTTTACGCGGGGGTAGGACAGATACGCAGTATTTT. Protein: CASSLRGGRTDTQYF. Full variable domain (remainder filled in from reference TRBV28 and TRBJ2-3): DVKVTQSSRYLVKRTGEKVFLECVQDMDHENMFWYRQDPGLGLRLIYFSYDVKMKEKGDIPEGYSVSREKKERFSLILESASTNQTSMYLCASSLRGGRTDTQYFGPGTRLTVL.

The chain has TRBV20-1 and TRBJ2-6; D is ambiguous. The germline CDR1 and CDR2 sequences are DFQATT and SNEGSKA (reference sequence). Between the trimmed V and J ends, which lost 3 bases and 5 bases, there was a span of 20 bases. This CDR3 is built from 17 residues. CDR3 bases: TGCAGTGCTAGGGATAATGGAATCCCTCCCAGGGCCAACGTCCTGACTTTC. It translates to CSARDNGIPPRANVLTF.

The table lists this clonotype with many counts. The chain employs TRBV7-2 and TRBJ2-1; the D is unclear. Germline V gene lookup returns CDR1 SGHTA and CDR2 FQGNSA. The CDR3 extends over 13 amino acids. V was trimmed by 5 bases and J by 4 bases, leaving 9 bases between them. The CDR3 sequence: CASSPYMYNEQFF. The CDR3 bases are TGTGCCAGCAGCCCCTACATGTACAATGAGCAGTTCTTC. The variable domain in full, completed from reference TRBV7-2 and TRBJ2-1, reads GAGVSQSPSNKVTEKGKDVELRCDPISGHTALYWYRQSLGQGLEFLIYFQGNSAPDKSGLPSDRFSAERTGGSVSTLTIQRTQQEDSAVYLCASSPYMYNEQFFGPGTRLTVL.

This chain uses TRBV6-2 or TRBV6-3 with TRBJ1-4; 10 nucleotides line up with TRBD1. Germline CDR1 and CDR2: MNHEY and SVGEGT. CDR3 size: 14 residues. V lost 10 bases and J lost 8; bases outside the gene matches: 10. In DNA, the CDR3 is TGTGCCATCAAAAAGGGACAGGGGAGCGAAAAACTGTTTTTT. Protein: CAIKKGQGSEKLFF.

The V call is TRBV19, the J call TRBJ2-5; D remains ambiguous. The J call is in doubt because the DNA end fits TRBJ2-1 better. The length of the CDR3 is 14 residues. Germline CDR1 reads LNHDA; CDR2 reads SQIVND (reference sequence). CDR3 loop: CASSIGGRDNEQFF. In DNA, the CDR3 is TGTGCCAGTAGTATAGGGGGTAGAGACAATGAGCAGTTCTTC.

This clonotype was seen a handful of times. This chain joins TRBV21-1 and TRBJ1-4. TRBV21-1 is termed a pseudogene. This CDR3 has 18 amino acids. CDR3 residues: CASSPSPGGPSLAEKLFF. CDR3 DNA: TGTGCCAGCAGCCCCAGCCCGGGGGGCCCGAGTCTTGCTGAAAAACTGTTTTTT.

This clonotype showed up many times. The genes are TRBV7-2 and TRBJ2-5; no firm D call. This CDR3 is built from 14 residues. CDR1 and CDR2 (germline): SGHTA, FQGNSA. Trimming removed 5 bases from V and 4 bases from J, with 14 bases in between. The CDR3 is CASSPVGRGETQYF. The CDR3 bases are TGTGCCAGCAGCCCCGTAGGGCGCGGAGAGACCCAGTACTTC.

This clonotype was seen a few times. The chain uses TRBV4-2 and TRBJ2-5; D gene uncertain. This CDR3 contains 15 residues. With 4 bases removed from V and 0 bases from J, the gap between germline ends came to 12 bases. CDR1 LGHNA and CDR2 YNFKEQ come from the germline V gene. CDR3 in amino acids: CASSRKAGNQETQYF. In nucleotides, the CDR3 is TGTGCCAGCAGCCGGAAGGCAGGTAACCAAGAGACCCAGTACTTC.

The CDR3 bases are TGCGCCAGCAGCCACGCAGGGGAGGCTCAGCCCCAGCATTTT. It translates to CASSHAGEAQPQHF. The V call is TRBV4-1, the J call TRBJ1-5; TRBD1 is a possible D gene (6 bases). The CDR3 runs to 14 residues. Per the germline V gene, CDR1 is MGHRA and CDR2 is YSYEKL. V gave up 3 bases and J gave up 6 bases, with 12 bases separating them.

This chain uses TRBV5-1 with TRBJ1-1; unclear D gene. Between the trimmed V and J ends, which lost 1 base and 0 bases, there was a span of 7 bases. Per the germline V gene, CDR1 is SGHRS and CDR2 is YFSETQ. This CDR3 contains 14 residues. CDR3 bases: TGCGCCAGCAGCTTGAAATTGGTGAACACTGAAGCTTTCTTT. Translating it yields CASSLKLVNTEAFF.

This clonotype was counted a few times. This chain connects TRBV29-1 to TRBJ2-6; D unresolved. CDR1 and CDR2 (germline): SQVTM, ANQGSEA. V shed 3 bases and J shed 3 bases, with 3 bases lying between them. The CDR3 runs 12 residues. CDR3 nucleotide sequence: TGCAGCGTTGATGGTGGGGCCAACGTCCTGACTTTC. Protein: CSVDGGANVLTF.

The chain is built from TRBV10-3 and TRBJ1-5; 7 bases map to TRBD1. Germline-derived CDR1 and CDR2 are ENHRY and SYGVKD. Trimming at V came to 10 bases and at J to 0 bases, leaving 9 bases not matched to a gene. The CDR3 spans 15 residues. CDR3 in amino acids: CATGGGQISNQPQHF. The CDR3 DNA sequence: TGTGCCACAGGTGGGGGACAGATTAGCAATCAGCCCCAGCATTTT.

V gene TRBV4-3 combines with J gene TRBJ1-1; TRBD1 is a possible D gene (5 bases). Trimming pared 3 bases from V and 5 bases from J, leaving 13 bases between. The CDR3 totals 14 residues. Germline V gene lookup returns CDR1 LGHNA and CDR2 YSLEER. As DNA, the CDR3 is TGCGCCAGCAGCCAGGGAGTGGGGGGGACTGAAGCTTTCTTT. Translated: CASSQGVGGTEAFF.

The chain employs TRBV5-1 and TRBJ1-4; no reliable D call. The CDR3 has 15 amino acids. Between the trimmed V and J ends, which lost 3 bases and 0 bases, there was a span of 9 bases. From germline, CDR1 is SGHRS and CDR2 YFSETQ. The CDR3 loop is CASSSTVATNEKLFF. The CDR3 DNA is TGCGCCAGCAGCTCGACCGTTGCAACTAATGAAAAACTGTTTTTT.